Given below is one T cell receptor (beta chain) in context. Its specificity is unknown. One junction end does not reproduce the germline sequence, and a read error may be involved. This specimen belongs to a study of cytomegalovirus exposure and HLA in healthy donors. Overall study findings and caveats: Researchers reported in a later analysis that a missense DCLRE1C variant was tied to TCR beta V- and J-gene trimming. Follow-up analysis found HLA locus-dependent TCR association rates, highest for DRB1 and lowest for HLA-C.

The PCR employed 60 Vbeta primers together with 13 Jbeta primers. Here immunoSEQ multiplex PCR was the method, and the copy in TCRdb shows in-frame clones only, minus some. The sample yields about 150,000 clones, around 75% seen once. The CDR3 loop spans 16 amino acids. In germline, CDR1 is SGHRS, CDR2 YFSETQ. The origin of this receptor is a man aged 40-50 years in good health and CMV-seronegative. This chain links TRBV5-1 with TRBJ2-5; TRBD2 aligns across 12 bases. Source material: PBMCs. In DNA form, the CDR3 reads TGCGCCAGCAGCCTGGAGGGACTAGCGGGCCAAGGGACCCAGTACTTC. Translated: CASSLEGLAGQGTQYF. Complete variable domain (other parts from reference TRBV5-1 and TRBJ2-5): KAGVTQTPRYLIKTRGQQVTLSCSPISGHRSVSWYQQTPGQGLQFLFEYFSETQRNKGNFPGRFSGRQFSNSRSEMNVSTLELGDSALYLCASSLEGLAGQGTQYFGPGTRLLVL.